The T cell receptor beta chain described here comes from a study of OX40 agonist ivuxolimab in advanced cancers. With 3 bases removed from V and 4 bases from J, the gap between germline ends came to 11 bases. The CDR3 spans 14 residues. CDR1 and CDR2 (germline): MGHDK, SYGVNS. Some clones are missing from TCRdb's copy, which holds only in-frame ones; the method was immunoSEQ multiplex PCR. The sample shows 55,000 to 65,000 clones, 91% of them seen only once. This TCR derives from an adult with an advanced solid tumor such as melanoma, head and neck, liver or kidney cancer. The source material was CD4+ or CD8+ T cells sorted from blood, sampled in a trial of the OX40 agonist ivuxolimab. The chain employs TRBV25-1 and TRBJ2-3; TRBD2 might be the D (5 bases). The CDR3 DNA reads TGTGCCAGCAGTGAGGGGAGAGGAGCAGATACGCAGTATTTT. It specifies CASSEGRGADTQYF. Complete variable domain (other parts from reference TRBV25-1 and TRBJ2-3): EADIYQTPRYLVIGTGKKITLECSQTMGHDKMYWYQQDPGMELHLIHYSYGVNSTEKGDLSSESTVSRIRTEHFPLTLESARPSHTSQYLCASSEGRGADTQYFGPGTRLTVL.